The present entry profiles one T cell receptor beta chain with its context. Antigen unknown. This entry is derived from a study of T cell responses to AZD1222 COVID-19 vaccine. Notes on the study in general: Possibly, clonal diversity was underestimated; donors were largely white British and included more females. Only a handful of AZD1222 recipients tested seropositive at baseline.

J gave up 5 bases and V 8 bases, and 7 bases lay outside the gene matches. The germline gives CDR1 KGHDR, CDR2 SFDVKD. CDR3 length equals 13 residues. The protocol was immunoSEQ multiplex PCR, while the TCRdb copy is restricted to in-frame clones and leaves out a portion. The data show more than 150,000 clones, with about 94% seen just once and 9.2% held by the top ten. This receptor was identified in an adult in good health. The rearrangement uses TRBV24-1 and TRBJ2-5, with 7 bases that match TRBD1. Material: peripheral blood, obtained on day 0 of AZD1222 vaccination. CDR3 DNA: TGTGCCACCAAGGGACAGTTGGATGAGACCCAGTACTTC. Its translation: CATKGQLDETQYF.